These 21 T cell receptor beta chains were sequenced from one sample in a study of T cell repertoires in cytomegalovirus infection. The antigens these receptors bind are not known. TCRdb redid the calling of the reads with MiXCR, one entry per CDR3 protein. The profile covers roughly 990,000 distinct CDR3 sequences, with more than 25% appearing a single time and 11% to 15% taken by the ten largest. The sample was cultured CD8+ T cells from PBMCs, taken from culture after CMV antigen stimulation. The receptors were gathered from a human donor in good health (CMV status not recorded). Some clones in this sample may be carry-over from other donors' samples.

This clonotype was seen only once. The rearrangement uses TRBV27 and TRBJ2-5; 7 bases fit TRBD1. The CDR3 loop spans 14 amino acids. With 6 bases clipped from V and 4 bases from J, the junction kept 8 bases outside the gene matches. CDR1 is MNHEY and CDR2 is SMNVEV in the germline V gene (reference sequence). CDR3 in amino acids: CASSFTGDGETQYF. The CDR3 nucleotides are TGTGCCAGCAGCTTCACAGGGGATGGAGAGACCCAGTACTTC.

This chain uses TRBV4-3 with TRBJ1-2; the match to TRBD1 covers 10 bases. CDR1 and CDR2 from the germline V gene are LGHNA and YSLEER. Germline trimming cut 5 bases from V and 8 bases from J; bases unmatched to any gene: 17. CDR3 length equals 17 residues. The CDR3 reads CASSFKGTGEYLEGYTF. In DNA form, the CDR3 reads TGCGCCAGCAGCTTTAAGGGGACAGGGGAATATTTGGAGGGCTACACCTTC.

This clonotype turned up a few times. The V call is TRBV11-2, the J call TRBJ2-3; D unresolved. V was pared by 4 bases and J by 4 bases, with 21 bases between. The CDR3 consists of 17 residues. CDR1 and CDR2 from the germline V gene are SGHAT and FQNNGV. The CDR3 DNA reads TGTGCCAGCAGCTCCCCACCGGACGGGCAAGGACCAGATACGCAGTATTTT. This codes for CASSSPPDGQGPDTQYF.

This chain uses TRBV6-6 with TRBJ1-6; D ambiguous. From germline, CDR1 is MNHNY and CDR2 SVGAGI (reference sequence). V was pared by 3 bases and J by 8 bases, with 11 bases between. The CDR3 contains 14 residues. The CDR3 region has the DNA TGTGCCAGCAGTTATCATGGACCCGATTCACCCCTCCACTTT. This gives the protein CASSYHGPDSPLHF.

This clonotype was seen only a few times. The chain has TRBV6-6 and TRBJ2-7; TRBD1 agrees at 9 bases. V shed 5 bases and J 2 bases; nucleotides not matched to a gene: 10. Germline assignment: CDR1 MNHNY and CDR2 SVGAGI (reference sequence). This CDR3 contains 16 residues. Here the CDR3 DNA reads TGTGCCAGCAGTAAGAACAGGGGGCTCTCCCCCTACGAGCAGTACTTC. Protein: CASSKNRGLSPYEQYF.

This clonotype has a handful of counts. The gene calls are TRBV7-6 and TRBJ2-1; D is perhaps TRBD2 (7 bases). Trimming took off 7 bases at V and 1 base at J, with 20 bases between the two ends. The CDR3 spans 17 residues. Looked up from germline, CDR1 is SGHVS and CDR2 is FNYEAQ. CDR3 nucleotides: TGTGCCAGCACCCAGTGGGGGGGCCCCCCTTCCTACAATGAGCAGTTCTTC. Residues: CASTQWGGPPSYNEQFF.

The chain is built from TRBV9 and TRBJ2-1; D not resolved. Trimming pared 3 bases from V and 0 bases from J, leaving 7 bases between. Germline V lookup: CDR1 SGDLS, CDR2 YYNGEE. This CDR3 region has 14 residues. The CDR3 sequence is CASSAVDSYNEQFF. CDR3 bases: TGTGCCAGCAGCGCAGTGGACTCCTACAATGAGCAGTTCTTC.

The rearrangement joins TRBV12-3 or TRBV12-4 to TRBJ1-1, with no clear D. The CDR3 is 15 residues long. V was cut by 4 bases and J by 0 bases, with 12 bases left in between. In DNA form, the CDR3 reads TGTGCCAGCAGTTCTCAGGCGTTCATGAACACTGAAGCTTTCTTT. This translates into CASSSQAFMNTEAFF.

This clonotype was picked up a small number of times. The rearrangement uses TRBV12-3 or TRBV12-4 and TRBJ1-4; D remains unclear. The CDR3 extends over 18 amino acids. V was pared by 6 bases and J by 1 base, with 21 bases between. For the CDR3, the DNA is TGTGCCAGCAGCCCCTTGTGGGAGGGAGGAATAACTAATGAAAAACTGTTTTTT. The encoded protein is CASSPLWEGGITNEKLFF.

This sequence joins TRBV5-1 and TRBJ1-1, with 8 bases fitting TRBD1. CDR3 size: 14 residues. Trimming took 5 bases from V and 4 from J; bases not matched to a gene: 7. Germline loops: CDR1 SGHRS, CDR2 YFSETQ. The DNA for the CDR3 is TGCGCCAGCAGTAATGGACAGGGCAGCACTGAAGCTTTCTTT. Translated, it gives CASSNGQGSTEAFF.

CDR3: CASTFVGVGELFF. CDR3 DNA sequence: TGTGCCAGCACCTTCGTGGGGGTCGGGGAGCTGTTTTTT. The chain carries TRBV19 and TRBJ2-2, with D perhaps matching TRBD1 or TRBD2 (5 bases each). The germline V gene encodes CDR1 LNHDA and CDR2 SQIVND (reference sequence). This CDR3 is built from 13 residues. V shed 9 bases and J shed 7 bases, with 15 bases lying between them.

This chain links TRBV27 with TRBJ1-6; D is perhaps TRBD1 (6 bases). Germline CDR1 MNHEY, CDR2 SMNVEV (reference sequence). The V end was cut by 2 bases, the J end by 0 bases, with 17 bases between. CDR3 size: 19 residues. The CDR3 reads CASSLPRQESSSYNSPLHF. The CDR3 DNA reads as TGTGCCAGCAGTTTACCCCGACAGGAATCCAGCTCCTATAATTCACCCCTCCACTTT.

The rearrangement joins TRBV7-8 to TRBJ2-7; D remains unclear. Trimming took off 4 bases at V and 3 bases at J, with 10 bases between the two ends. The CDR3 spans 13 residues. Germline CDR1 SGHVS, CDR2 FQNEAQ. The CDR3 nucleotides are TGTGCCAGCAGCTCCTACACCAACTACGAGCAGTACGTC. This translates into CASSSYTNYEQYV.

This clonotype has more than one count but fewer than ten. The V call is TRBV5-8, the J call TRBJ2-7; TRBD2 might be the D (5 bases). V was cut by 6 bases and J by 4 bases, with 23 bases left in between. Germline V CDR1 and CDR2: SGHTS, YDEGEE. The CDR3 runs to 16 residues. Here the CDR3 reads CASTHPGSDTIYEQYV. CDR3 sequence (DNA): TGTGCCAGCACCCATCCGGGGTCGGATACGATTTACGAGCAGTACGTC.

The chain combines TRBV20-1 with TRBJ2-5; maybe TRBD2 (6 bases). Looked up from germline, CDR1 is DFQATT and CDR2 is SNEGSKA (reference sequence). The CDR3 covers 15 residues. V was shortened by 1 base and J by 2 bases, with 14 bases between the two germline ends. The CDR3 nucleotides read TGCAGTGCTAGAGGGCCGGGGGTACGGCAAGAGACCCAGTACTTC. Protein: CSARGPGVRQETQYF.

The V and J genes are TRBV18 and TRBJ2-5, with TRBD2 matching over 11 bases. Looked up from germline, CDR1 is KGHSH and CDR2 is LQKENI. V lost 6 bases, J lost 5 bases, and 11 bases stayed unmatched. This CDR3 spans 16 amino acids. Here the CDR3 DNA reads TGTGCCAGCTCCCAAATGGGACTAGCGGAAGGGGAGACCCAGTACTTC. It codes for CASSQMGLAEGETQYF.

This rearrangement joins TRBV6-1 to TRBJ2-1; 8 bases line up with TRBD1. V was clipped by 6 bases and J by 7 bases; unmatched bases: 11. CDR1 and CDR2 (germline): MNHNS, SASEGT. The CDR3 runs to 15 residues. The CDR3 nucleotides read TGTGCCAGCAGGGACAGGGAACTCGAAACGAATGAGCAGTTCTTC. Encoded protein: CASRDRELETNEQFF.

The CDR3 nucleotides read TGTGCCAGCAGTGAAGGACAGGGGAGGGTAAATACGCAGTATTTT. Residues: CASSEGQGRVNTQYF. This chain joins TRBV2 and TRBJ2-3, with D perhaps matching TRBD1 (8 bases). From germline, CDR1 is SNHLY and CDR2 FYNNEI. V lost 1 base to trimming and J lost 7 bases, with 15 bases between them. The CDR3 has 15 amino acids.

This clonotype was seen a handful of times. The CDR3 bases are TGCAGCGTGGCCCCAGGGCTAGCGGGGAGCTACAATGAGCAGTTCTTC. The encoded protein is CSVAPGLAGSYNEQFF. The chain has TRBV29-1 and TRBJ2-1; 9 nucleotides align to TRBD2. V trimming: 6 bases; J trimming: 3 bases; junction bases outside the gene matches: 12. This CDR3 is built from 16 residues. The germline gives CDR1 SQVTM, CDR2 ANQGSEA.

The CDR3 DNA is TGTGCGACCCTTCCACTGCGGGGTTCCGGGGAGCTGTTTTTT. Translating gives CATLPLRGSGELFF. The rearrangement joins TRBV19 to TRBJ2-2, with D tentatively TRBD2 (6 bases). The CDR3 extends over 14 amino acids. Germline values: CDR1 LNHDA, CDR2 SQIVND (reference sequence).

The genes are TRBV11-2 and TRBJ2-1; the match to TRBD2 covers 8 bases. V was pared by 7 bases and J by 8 bases, with 10 bases of the junction left unmatched. This CDR3 spans 14 amino acids. The germline gives CDR1 SGHAT, CDR2 FQNNGV. CDR3 residues: CASTEERGPHEQFF. DNA for the CDR3: TGTGCCAGCACCGAAGAGCGGGGGCCGCATGAGCAGTTCTTC.